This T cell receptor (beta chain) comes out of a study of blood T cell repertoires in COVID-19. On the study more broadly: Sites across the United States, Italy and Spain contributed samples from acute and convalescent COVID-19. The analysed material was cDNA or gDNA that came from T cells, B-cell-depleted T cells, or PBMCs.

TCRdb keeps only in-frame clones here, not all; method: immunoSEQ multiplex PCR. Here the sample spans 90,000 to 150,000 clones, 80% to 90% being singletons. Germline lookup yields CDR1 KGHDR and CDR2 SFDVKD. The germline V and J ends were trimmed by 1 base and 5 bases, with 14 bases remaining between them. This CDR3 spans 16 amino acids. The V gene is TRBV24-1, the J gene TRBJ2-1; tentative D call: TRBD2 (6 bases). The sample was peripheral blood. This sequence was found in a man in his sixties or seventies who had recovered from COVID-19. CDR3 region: CATSDFGASENNEQFF. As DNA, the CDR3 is TGTGCCACCAGTGATTTCGGGGCTAGCGAAAACAATGAGCAGTTCTTC.